This TCR beta chain was documented in a study of shared clonotypes between healthy human individuals. Study summary: Three plates each covered CD4 naive and memory; CD8 naive two, CD8 memory one.

Of note for this clone: The antigen is undetermined.

The study, taken as a whole, reports: Clonotype sharing across donors was expected to vary with sequencing depth. Against clonotypes common to all four donors, non-shared ones had lower generation probabilities.

The CDR3 length is 15 residues. CDR1 and CDR2 (germline): ENHRY, SYGVKD. V gave up 2 bases and J gave up 3 bases, with 12 bases separating them. Donors, healthy HIV-negative adults, lacked recent acute infections or vaccinations. The assay was immunoSEQ multiplex PCR, and TCRdb's table has in-frame clones only and misses some. The top ten hold 0.36% of the sample, which has fewer than 2.5 million clones, under 95% seen once. The source is a man between 18 and 35 years old in good health. Some clones in this sample may be carry-over from other donors' samples. V usage is TRBV10-3 and J usage is TRBJ2-3, with no clear D. Sequencing was performed on naive CD4+ T cells from PBMCs. Subset meaning: CD45RA+ positively selected. The CDR3 region is CAISEGKLSTDTQYF. The CDR3 region has the DNA TGTGCCATCAGTGAGGGGAAGTTGAGTACAGATACGCAGTATTTT.